The 4 T cell receptor beta chains listed next were all sequenced from one sample in a study of blood T cells in healthy people across ages. A second PCR, run for roughly 7 to 11 cycles, used a sample-barcoded 5' primer plus a J-beta primer mix. From the 5' RACE reads, TCRdb called clonotypes with MiXCR, one entry per CDR3 protein. The sample holds hundreds of thousands of distinct CDR3 sequences, approximately 53% seen once. What was sequenced was blood. Every receptor here comes from a man in his forties in good health.

CDR3 residues: CASSWIALTSGRAGEQYF. CDR3 sequence (DNA): TGTGCCAGCAGCTGGATAGCCCTGACTAGCGGGAGGGCGGGAGAGCAGTACTTC. V and J are TRBV7-2 and TRBJ2-7, with 14 bases fitting TRBD2. Germline V gene lookup returns CDR1 SGHTA and CDR2 FQGNSA. V lost 4 bases, J lost 7 bases, and 15 bases stayed unmatched. There are 18 residues in the CDR3.

V and J are TRBV29-1 and TRBJ2-5; no reliable D call. The J call may be wrong; the DNA end is better matched by TRBJ2-1. In germline, CDR1 is SQVTM, CDR2 ANQGSEA. The CDR3 is 12 residues long. This chain's CDR3 is CSVDRVSKTQFF. The DNA of the CDR3 is TGCAGCGTTGACCGGGTTTCGAAGACCCAGTTCTTC.

This clonotype was observed a handful of times. CDR3 DNA: TGTGCCAGCAGTCCGGGACACTCCAGGGAGACCCAGTACTTC. Its protein product is CASSPGHSRETQYF. The chain uses TRBV28 and TRBJ2-5, with D tentatively TRBD1 (6 bases). The CDR3 contains 14 residues. The germline V gene has CDR1 MDHEN and CDR2 SYDVKM. V was trimmed by 5 bases and J by 5 bases, leaving 15 bases between them.

The chain has TRBV11-2 and TRBJ2-3, with 13 bases aligning to TRBD2. Per germline, CDR1 SGHAT and CDR2 FQNNGV. The CDR3 loop spans 18 amino acids. V lost 2 bases and J lost 3; bases outside the gene matches: 8. CDR3 nucleotide sequence: TGTGCCAGCAGCTTAACCGGACTAGCGGGAGAGATAACAGATACGCAGTATTTT. Protein: CASSLTGLAGEITDTQYF. Variable domain in full (rest from reference TRBV11-2 and TRBJ2-3): EAGVAQSPRYKIIEKRQSVAFWCNPISGHATLYWYQQILGQGPKLLIQFQNNGVVDDSQLPKDRFSAERLKGVDSTLKIQPAKLEDSAVYLCASSLTGLAGEITDTQYFGPGTRLTVL.